A single sample is the source of the 7 T cell receptor beta chains below, sequenced in a study of patients and donors after allogeneic stem cell transplantation. TCRdb reprocessed the RT-PCR reads via MiXCR and lists one record per CDR3 protein. The table lists 390,000 or so distinct CDR3 sequences, 16% of them singletons. Sequenced material: blood, either unsorted or a sorted T cell fraction (not recorded which). The source is a human donor who was either an allogeneic HSCT recipient or a stem cell or donor lymphocyte infusion donor (not recorded which). It is not recorded whose cells these are; they may come from a transplant donor.

The chain joins TRBV30 to TRBJ2-7, with D uncertain. V lost 0 bases and J 3 bases, leaving 6 bases between the germline ends. This CDR3 has 12 residues. Germline V gene sequence: CDR1 GTSNPN, CDR2 SVGIG (reference sequence). The CDR3: CAWSVWGYEQYF. The CDR3 region has the DNA TGTGCCTGGAGTGTATGGGGCTACGAGCAGTACTTC.

Details on this clonotype: Its ends do not fully match the called genes, so a read error is possible. V usage is TRBV12-3 or TRBV12-4 and J usage is TRBJ1-2, with TRBD1 as a possible D gene (5 bases). This CDR3 is built from 8 residues. CDR3 DNA sequence: TGTGCCAGCAGCCCCGGACACTTC. The encoded protein is CASSPGHF.

The genes are TRBV4-1 and TRBJ2-2, with 11 bases aligning to TRBD2. Germline assignment: CDR1 MGHRA and CDR2 YSYEKL. Unmatched junction bases numbered 6, after V lost 1 base and J lost 5 bases. There are 17 residues in the CDR3. In DNA form, the CDR3 reads TGCGCCAGCAGCCAAGCACTAGCGGGAGTGCGTACCGGGGAGCTGTTTTTT. Protein product: CASSQALAGVRTGELFF.

This clonotype was seen only a few times. The chain is built from TRBV4-3 and TRBJ1-6; tentative D call: TRBD1 (5 bases). The germline V gene has CDR1 LGHNA and CDR2 YSLEER. Trimming took off 0 bases at V and 13 bases at J, with 13 bases between the two ends. This CDR3 is built from 14 residues. The CDR3 DNA is TGCGCCAGCAGCCAAGATGGCCGGGGGGACCCCCTCCACTTT. Translation gives CASSQDGRGDPLHF.

The V and J genes are TRBV6-1 and TRBJ2-7, with TRBD1 identical over 7 bases. This CDR3 spans 14 amino acids. V shed 7 bases, J shed 2 bases, and the junction held 8 bases outside the gene matches. CDR1 is MNHNS, CDR2 SASEGT, per germline. The CDR3 reads CASTKTGLTYEQYF. DNA for the CDR3: TGTGCCAGCACCAAGACAGGGCTAACCTACGAGCAGTACTTC.

This clonotype was observed many times. V is TRBV20-1 and J is TRBJ1-1; the D is unclear. This CDR3 region has 12 residues. Germline V gene data show CDR1 as DFQATT and CDR2 as SNEGSKA (reference sequence). V was cut by 3 bases and J by 0 bases, with 5 bases left in between. The CDR3 region has the DNA TGCAGTGCTAGGAGGGTGAACACTGAAGCTTTCTTT. This translates into CSARRVNTEAFF.

In this sample, this clonotype turned up a few times. The rearrangement uses TRBV7-2 and TRBJ2-2; D perhaps matches TRBD2 (7 bases). Germline V lookup: CDR1 SGHTA, CDR2 FQGNSA. Between the trimmed V and J ends, which lost 6 bases and 2 bases, there was a span of 16 bases. There are 16 residues in the CDR3. The CDR3 DNA sequence: TGTGCCAGCAGGCGGGACGGCGGGGGCAACACCGGGGAGCTGTTTTTT. Protein: CASRRDGGGNTGELFF.